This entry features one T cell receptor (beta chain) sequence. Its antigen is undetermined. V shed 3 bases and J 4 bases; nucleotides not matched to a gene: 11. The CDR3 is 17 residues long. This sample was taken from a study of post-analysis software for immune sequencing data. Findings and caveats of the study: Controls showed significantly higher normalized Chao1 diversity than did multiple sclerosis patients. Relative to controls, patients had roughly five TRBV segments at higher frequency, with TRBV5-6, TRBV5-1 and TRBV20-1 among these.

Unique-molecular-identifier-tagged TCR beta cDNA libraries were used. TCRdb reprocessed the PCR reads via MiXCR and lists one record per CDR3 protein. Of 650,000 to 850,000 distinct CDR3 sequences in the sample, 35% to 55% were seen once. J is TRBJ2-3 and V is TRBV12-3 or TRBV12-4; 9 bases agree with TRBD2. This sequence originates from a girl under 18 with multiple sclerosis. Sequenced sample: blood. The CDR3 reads CASSLATGTSPPDTQYF. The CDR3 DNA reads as TGTGCCAGCAGTTTGGCAACCGGGACTAGCCCCCCAGATACGCAGTATTTT.